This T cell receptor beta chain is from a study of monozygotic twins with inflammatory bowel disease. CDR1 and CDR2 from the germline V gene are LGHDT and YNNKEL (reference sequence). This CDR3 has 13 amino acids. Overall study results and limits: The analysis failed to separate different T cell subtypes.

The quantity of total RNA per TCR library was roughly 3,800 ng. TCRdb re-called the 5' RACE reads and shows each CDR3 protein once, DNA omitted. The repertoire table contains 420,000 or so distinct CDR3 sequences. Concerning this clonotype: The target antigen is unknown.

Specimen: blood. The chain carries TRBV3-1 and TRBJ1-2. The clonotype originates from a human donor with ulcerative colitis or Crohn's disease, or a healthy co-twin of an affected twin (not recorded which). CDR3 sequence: CASSLRGTHGYTF.